Included here is one TCR beta chain sequence, with context. CDR3 size: 15 residues. Germline V lookup: CDR1 SGDLS, CDR2 YYNGEE. V lost 0 bases and J lost 3, with 10 bases in between. Using immunoSEQ multiplex PCR, the repertoire was profiled, and TCRdb retains in-frame clones only, with some absent. Of roughly 85,000 clones listed, around nine tenths are singletons. This sample is drawn from a study of radiotherapy plus CTLA-4 blockade in lung cancer. The chain combines TRBV9 with TRBJ1-3, with unresolved D. The sequenced sample was peripheral blood, obtained from a patient treated with radiotherapy plus ipilimumab. The TCR originated in a human donor with non-small cell lung cancer that progressed on radiotherapy plus ipilimumab. CDR3 nucleotides: TGTGCCAGCAGCGTAGGTGCAGGTATTGGAAACACCATATATTTT. It yields the protein CASSVGAGIGNTIYF.